These 5 T cell receptor beta chains were sequenced from one sample in a study of memory CD4+ T cells and cytomegalovirus serostatus (dated by TCRdb to between 2019 and 2020). Single viable CD3+CD4+CD8-CD45RO+ cells were sorted as memory CD4+ T cells on a FACSAria II. Receptor amplification or capture employed the immunoSEQ multiplex PCR assay. TCRdb retrieved this table from immuneACCESS and kept in-frame rearrangements only. Not all clones are present; in checked studies, unresolved V genes account for under half, and no reason is known for the remainder. Here the sample has approximately 40,000 clones; around 78% occur a single time. The ten largest make up roughly 0.5% of the sample. Sequencing was carried out using memory CD4+ T cells from blood. Source of these receptors: an adult in good health and CMV-seronegative.

The chain is built from TRBV27 and TRBJ2-7, with 7 nucleotides matching TRBD1. The junction had 8 bases not matched to a gene; V was cut back by 6 bases and J by 0 bases. This CDR3 contains 15 residues. In germline, CDR1 is MNHEY, CDR2 SMNVEV (reference sequence). The CDR3 sequence is CASRRFRGSSYEQYF. CDR3 DNA sequence: TGTGCCAGCAGGCGCTTCAGGGGGAGCTCCTACGAGCAGTACTTC.

The genes are TRBV5-4 and TRBJ1-1; D is undetermined. Germline V gene sequence: CDR1 SGHNT, CDR2 YYREEE (reference sequence). Deletions cut 4 bases from V and 6 bases from J, with 10 bases between. This CDR3 comprises 12 residues. This chain's CDR3 is CASSTWEAEAFF. DNA of the CDR3: TGTGCCAGCAGCACTTGGGAGGCTGAAGCTTTCTTT.

This chain connects TRBV28 to TRBJ1-1; D remains unclear. Germline CDR1 MDHEN, CDR2 SYDVKM. This CDR3 is 11 amino acids long. V lost 1 base, J lost 12 bases, and 9 bases lay in between. The CDR3 DNA is TGTGCCAGCAGTTTATTCGGGGAAACTTTCTTT. Residues: CASSLFGETFF.

The V and J genes are TRBV5-4 and TRBJ1-3, with 7 bases aligning to TRBD1. The CDR3 length is 13 residues. V lost 7 bases and J lost 9; bases outside the gene matches: 10. In germline, CDR1 is SGHNT, CDR2 YYREEE (reference sequence). The CDR3, as DNA: TGTGCCAGCGGTGTACCAGGGGGTGGCACCATATATTTT. Translating it yields CASGVPGGGTIYF.

The V gene is TRBV28, the J gene TRBJ1-6, with unresolved D. CDR3 length: 18 residues. V lost 4 bases to trimming and J lost 0 bases, with 16 bases between them. CDR1 and CDR2 (germline): MDHEN, SYDVKM. CDR3 region: CASSSYGERGSYNSPLHF. The DNA of the CDR3 is TGTGCCAGCAGTTCCTACGGGGAGCGGGGCTCCTATAATTCACCCCTCCACTTT. The full variable domain, completed using reference TRBV28 and TRBJ1-6, is DVKVTQSSRYLVKRTGEKVFLECVQDMDHENMFWYRQDPGLGLRLIYFSYDVKMKEKGDIPEGYSVSREKKERFSLILESASTNQTSMYLCASSSYGERGSYNSPLHFGNGTRLTVT.